This is a list of T cell receptor beta chains from one sample in a study of shared clonotypes between healthy human individuals. TCRdb's table, derived via immunoSEQ multiplex PCR, lists solely in-frame clones and lacks some. The repertoire has some 2,100,000 clones, approximately 95% of them found once; the top ten carry over 0.1%. Sequencing was done on a sample of naive CD4+ T cells sorted from blood. The receptors derive from a man younger than 35 in good health. Both conserved end residues are part of each CDR3. Each record gives: J gene, D gene, V gene, clone size, CDR3 protein, CDR3 DNA. D genes are given only for firm matches. Rows may omit the clone size; those that give it use once, few, many or a size class.

J gene: TRBJ2-7
D gene: NA
V gene: TRBV2
clone size: NA
CDR3 protein: CANVADNSYEQYF
CDR3 DNA: TGTGCCAATGTAGCGGATAACTCCTACGAGCAGTACTTC

J gene: TRBJ2-5
D gene: NA
V gene: TRBV5-1
clone size: NA
CDR3 protein: CASSLVAGETQYF
CDR3 DNA: TGCGCCAGCAGCTTGGTGGCAGGGGAGACCCAGTACTTC

J gene: TRBJ1-5
D gene: NA
V gene: TRBV30
clone size: NA
CDR3 protein: CAWSEGRVGNQPQHF
CDR3 DNA: TGTGCCTGGAGTGAGGGGAGGGTGGGCAATCAGCCCCAGCATTTT

J gene: TRBJ2-7
D gene: NA
V gene: TRBV6-5
clone size: NA
CDR3 protein: CASSPGGLGSYEQYF
CDR3 DNA: TGTGCCAGCAGTCCCGGGGGACTTGGCTCCTACGAGCAGTACTTC

J gene: TRBJ2-5
D gene: TRBD1
V gene: TRBV9
clone size: NA
CDR3 protein: CASSHGQGGQETQYF
CDR3 DNA: TGTGCCAGCAGCCACGGACAGGGAGGCCAAGAGACCCAGTACTTC

J gene: TRBJ1-4
D gene: NA
V gene: TRBV6-1
clone size: once
CDR3 protein: CASSDRTGNEKLFF
CDR3 DNA: TGTGCCAGCAGTGATAGAACAGGGAATGAAAAACTGTTTTTT

J gene: TRBJ1-2
D gene: NA
V gene: TRBV6-5
clone size: NA
CDR3 protein: CASSYKGNYGYTF
CDR3 DNA: TGTGCCAGCAGTTACAAGGGAAACTATGGCTACACCTTC

J gene: TRBJ1-5
D gene: TRBD1
V gene: TRBV5-1
clone size: NA
CDR3 protein: CASSESGTGPQPQHF
CDR3 DNA: TGCGCCAGCAGCGAATCCGGGACAGGGCCTCAGCCCCAGCATTTT

J gene: TRBJ2-5
D gene: TRBD1
V gene: TRBV30
clone size: NA
CDR3 protein: CAWSDTGGAGETQYF
CDR3 DNA: TGTGCCTGGAGCGACACAGGGGGCGCGGGAGAGACCCAGTACTTC

J gene: TRBJ1-5
D gene: NA
V gene: TRBV5-1
clone size: once
CDR3 protein: CASSLAGISNQPQHF
CDR3 DNA: TGCGCCAGCAGCTTGGCCGGTATAAGCAATCAGCCCCAGCATTTT

J gene: TRBJ2-1
D gene: NA
V gene: TRBV11-3
clone size: once
CDR3 protein: CASSLTWGGSNEQFF
CDR3 DNA: TGTGCCAGCAGCTTAACGTGGGGGGGCTCCAATGAGCAGTTCTTC

J gene: TRBJ2-7
D gene: TRBD1
V gene: TRBV6-6
clone size: NA
CDR3 protein: CASSYSGDRGLNEQYF
CDR3 DNA: TGTGCCAGCAGTTACTCGGGTGACAGGGGGCTGAACGAGCAGTACTTC

J gene: TRBJ1-2
D gene: NA
V gene: TRBV11-2
clone size: NA
CDR3 protein: CASSLPPNYGYTF
CDR3 DNA: TGTGCCAGCAGCTTACCCCCTAACTATGGCTACACCTTC

J gene: TRBJ2-7
D gene: NA
V gene: TRBV19
clone size: NA
CDR3 protein: CASSGRYEQYF
CDR3 DNA: TGTGCCAGTAGCGGTCGCTACGAGCAGTACTTC

J gene: TRBJ2-5
D gene: NA
V gene: TRBV5-1
clone size: NA
CDR3 protein: CASSLIGRRETQYF
CDR3 DNA: TGCGCCAGCAGCTTAATCGGGCGCAGAGAGACCCAGTACTTC

J gene: TRBJ1-4
D gene: TRBD1
V gene: TRBV2
clone size: NA
CDR3 protein: CASSENRGEKLFF
CDR3 DNA: TGTGCCAGCAGTGAAAACAGGGGTGAAAAACTGTTTTTT

J gene: TRBJ2-2
D gene: NA
V gene: TRBV5-1
clone size: NA
CDR3 protein: CASSLEGARNGELFF
CDR3 DNA: TGCGCCAGCAGCTTGGAAGGGGCCCGAAACGGGGAGCTGTTTTTT

J gene: TRBJ1-5
D gene: TRBD1
V gene: TRBV27
clone size: NA
CDR3 protein: CASSTGTGDQPQHF
CDR3 DNA: TGTGCCAGCAGTACAGGGACAGGGGATCAGCCCCAGCATTTT

J gene: TRBJ2-3
D gene: TRBD2
V gene: TRBV28
clone size: NA
CDR3 protein: CASSPWGEGQDTQYF
CDR3 DNA: TGTGCCAGCAGCCCCTGGGGGGAGGGCCAAGATACGCAGTATTTT

J gene: TRBJ2-7
D gene: TRBD2
V gene: TRBV5-1
clone size: NA
CDR3 protein: CASSLAVGLAGVYEQYF
CDR3 DNA: TGCGCCAGCAGCTTGGCCGTCGGACTAGCGGGAGTGTACGAGCAGTACTTC

J gene: TRBJ2-7
D gene: TRBD2
V gene: TRBV19
clone size: NA
CDR3 protein: CASSPSGTAYEQYF
CDR3 DNA: TGTGCCAGTAGCCCTAGCGGGACCGCCTACGAGCAGTACTTC

J gene: TRBJ2-5
D gene: NA
V gene: TRBV10-3
clone size: NA
CDR3 protein: CAISGVGGQETQYF
CDR3 DNA: TGTGCCATCAGTGGGGTTGGGGGCCAAGAGACCCAGTACTTC

J gene: TRBJ2-2
D gene: TRBD2
V gene: TRBV4-1
clone size: NA
CDR3 protein: CASSLPWGGGLAGELFF
CDR3 DNA: TGCGCCAGCAGCCTCCCGTGGGGCGGGGGGTTGGCCGGGGAGCTGTTTTTT

J gene: TRBJ2-7
D gene: TRBD2
V gene: TRBV5-4
clone size: NA
CDR3 protein: CASSLAYSGGSYEQYF
CDR3 DNA: TGTGCCAGCAGCTTGGCCTATAGCGGGGGATCCTACGAGCAGTACTTC

J gene: TRBJ1-2
D gene: NA
V gene: TRBV7-2
clone size: NA
CDR3 protein: CASSGDGGRGYGYTF
CDR3 DNA: TGTGCCAGCAGCGGCGACGGGGGGCGCGGCTATGGCTACACCTTC

J gene: TRBJ2-3
D gene: NA
V gene: TRBV4-2
clone size: NA
CDR3 protein: CASSQGGRTTDTQYF
CDR3 DNA: TGTGCCAGCAGCCAAGGAGGGAGAACCACAGATACGCAGTATTTT

J gene: TRBJ1-1
D gene: NA
V gene: TRBV20-1
clone size: NA
CDR3 protein: CSARKSTEAFF
CDR3 DNA: TGCAGTGCACGTAAGAGCACTGAAGCTTTCTTT

J gene: TRBJ2-3
D gene: NA
V gene: TRBV30
clone size: NA
CDR3 protein: CAWNNGGPDTQYF
CDR3 DNA: TGTGCCTGGAATAACGGGGGGCCAGATACGCAGTATTTT

J gene: TRBJ2-7
D gene: NA
V gene: TRBV10-3
clone size: NA
CDR3 protein: CAISESTDSYEQYF
CDR3 DNA: TGTGCCATCAGTGAGTCTACGGATTCCTACGAGCAGTACTTC

J gene: TRBJ1-6
D gene: NA
V gene: TRBV30
clone size: NA
CDR3 protein: CAWRGTDSPLHF
CDR3 DNA: TGTGCCTGGAGAGGGACGGATTCACCCCTCCACTTT

J gene: TRBJ2-5
D gene: NA
V gene: TRBV7-2
clone size: NA
CDR3 protein: CASSSSGTTQETQYF
CDR3 DNA: TGTGCCAGCAGCTCCTCCGGGACAACACAAGAGACCCAGTACTTC

J gene: TRBJ2-3
D gene: NA
V gene: TRBV28
clone size: NA
CDR3 protein: CASSKPSTDTQYF
CDR3 DNA: TGTGCCAGCAGTAAGCCTAGCACAGATACGCAGTATTTT

J gene: TRBJ1-1
D gene: NA
V gene: TRBV14
clone size: NA
CDR3 protein: CASSQELRNTEAFF
CDR3 DNA: TGTGCCAGCAGCCAAGAACTCAGGAACACTGAAGCTTTCTTT

J gene: TRBJ1-3
D gene: NA
V gene: TRBV5-1
clone size: NA
CDR3 protein: CASSLEGYSSGNTIYF
CDR3 DNA: TGCGCCAGCAGCTTGGAAGGTTATAGCTCTGGAAACACCATATATTTT

J gene: TRBJ2-7
D gene: TRBD2
V gene: TRBV6-1
clone size: NA
CDR3 protein: CASSEAPVTSGSSYEQYF
CDR3 DNA: TGTGCCAGCAGTGAAGCCCCGGTGACTAGCGGGAGCTCCTACGAGCAGTACTTC

J gene: TRBJ1-1
D gene: NA
V gene: TRBV5-1
clone size: NA
CDR3 protein: CASSFNADTEAFF
CDR3 DNA: TGCGCCAGCAGCTTTAACGCCGACACTGAAGCTTTCTTT

J gene: TRBJ1-1
D gene: NA
V gene: TRBV18
clone size: NA
CDR3 protein: CASSPIRGTEAFF
CDR3 DNA: TGTGCCAGCTCACCAATCAGGGGCACTGAAGCTTTCTTT

J gene: TRBJ1-1
D gene: NA
V gene: TRBV6-5
clone size: NA
CDR3 protein: CASSLTRGLYEAFF
CDR3 DNA: TGTGCCAGCAGCCTAACGCGGGGCCTCTATGAAGCTTTCTTT

J gene: TRBJ1-1
D gene: TRBD1
V gene: TRBV2
clone size: NA
CDR3 protein: CASRKTGEGTEAFF
CDR3 DNA: TGTGCCAGCAGGAAGACAGGGGAAGGAACTGAAGCTTTCTTT

J gene: TRBJ2-1
D gene: TRBD2
V gene: TRBV4-2
clone size: NA
CDR3 protein: CASSSVAGGYNEQFF
CDR3 DNA: TGTGCCAGCAGCTCGGTAGCGGGGGGGTATAATGAGCAGTTCTTC

J gene: TRBJ2-5
D gene: NA
V gene: TRBV30
clone size: NA
CDR3 protein: CAWSELAVGETQYF
CDR3 DNA: TGTGCCTGGAGTGAGCTGGCGGTGGGAGAGACCCAGTACTTC

J gene: TRBJ2-3
D gene: NA
V gene: TRBV7-2
clone size: NA
CDR3 protein: CASSNGLQSDTQYF
CDR3 DNA: TGTGCCAGCAGCAACGGACTACAGTCGGATACGCAGTATTTT

J gene: TRBJ2-3
D gene: NA
V gene: TRBV29-1
clone size: NA
CDR3 protein: CSATTGGTDTQYF
CDR3 DNA: TGCAGCGCGACGACAGGAGGCACAGATACGCAGTATTTT

J gene: TRBJ2-1
D gene: NA
V gene: TRBV4-2
clone size: NA
CDR3 protein: CASSHVQGEQFF
CDR3 DNA: TGTGCCAGCAGCCACGTACAAGGAGAGCAGTTCTTC

J gene: TRBJ1-5
D gene: NA
V gene: TRBV7-6
clone size: NA
CDR3 protein: CASSPSSAHSNQPQHF
CDR3 DNA: TGTGCCAGCAGCCCCTCATCGGCTCATAGCAATCAGCCCCAGCATTTT

J gene: TRBJ1-2
D gene: TRBD1
V gene: TRBV6-1
clone size: NA
CDR3 protein: CASSVGTVNYGYTF
CDR3 DNA: TGTGCCAGCAGTGTAGGGACAGTGAACTATGGCTACACCTTC

J gene: TRBJ2-7
D gene: NA
V gene: TRBV29-1
clone size: NA
CDR3 protein: CSVEKSRGEQYF
CDR3 DNA: TGCAGCGTTGAAAAATCCAGGGGCGAGCAGTACTTC

J gene: TRBJ1-6
D gene: NA
V gene: TRBV5-1
clone size: NA
CDR3 protein: CASSFSFDNSPLHF
CDR3 DNA: TGCGCCAGCAGCTTTTCTTTCGATAATTCACCCCTCCACTTT

J gene: TRBJ2-1
D gene: NA
V gene: TRBV11-2
clone size: NA
CDR3 protein: CASSLGTPYNEQFF
CDR3 DNA: TGTGCCAGCAGCCTGGGGACACCCTACAATGAGCAGTTCTTC

J gene: TRBJ2-1
D gene: NA
V gene: TRBV6-1
clone size: NA
CDR3 protein: CASSEPSEQFF
CDR3 DNA: TGTGCCAGCAGTGAACCTAGCGAGCAGTTCTTC

J gene: TRBJ1-3
D gene: NA
V gene: TRBV5-8
clone size: once
CDR3 protein: CASSLWGGRNGNTIYF
CDR3 DNA: TGTGCCAGCAGCCTGTGGGGGGGCCGGAATGGAAACACCATATATTTT

J gene: TRBJ2-5
D gene: TRBD1
V gene: TRBV4-1
clone size: NA
CDR3 protein: CASRDRVGTQYF
CDR3 DNA: TGCGCCAGCAGAGACAGGGTTGGGACCCAGTACTTC

J gene: TRBJ1-1
D gene: NA
V gene: TRBV19
clone size: NA
CDR3 protein: CASSMAQENTEAFF
CDR3 DNA: TGTGCCAGTAGTATGGCACAAGAGAACACTGAAGCTTTCTTT

J gene: TRBJ2-2
D gene: TRBD1
V gene: TRBV5-3
clone size: NA
CDR3 protein: CARSLGTGTSNTGELFF
CDR3 DNA: TGTGCCAGAAGCTTGGGGACAGGGACATCGAACACCGGGGAGCTGTTTTTT